This T cell receptor beta chain derives from a study of blood T cell repertoires in COVID-19. CDR3 length: 16 residues. V was clipped by 5 bases and J by 4 bases; unmatched bases: 8. CDR1 and CDR2 from the germline V gene are KGHDR and SFDVKD. Per the study methods: Reference gene primers were amplified, and this amplification served to estimate nucleated cell counts. Sequencing was performed with immunoSEQ multiplex PCR; in TCRdb, only in-frame clones are kept and a portion is missing. V and J calls and clone size are those listed in that table; D and trimming were worked out from the DNA. The data contain 200,000 to 300,000 clones, 86% of them singletons.

The sample was peripheral blood. The rearrangement links TRBV24-1 to TRBJ2-3; the match to TRBD1 covers 10 bases. The receptor was isolated from an elderly woman with COVID-19, enrolled during active disease. The CDR3 DNA reads as TGTGCCACCAGTGGAGGGGACAGGGGCCCCGCAGATACGCAGTATTTT. This gives the protein CATSGGDRGPADTQYF.